This T cell receptor beta chain was identified during a study of metastatic and nonmetastatic thyroid tumors. Overall study results and limits: In both blood and tumor samples, TCR beta diversity was reported significantly higher for malignant than benign nodules.

Among the patients, none had received any treatment before thyroid surgery. This CDR3 spans 16 amino acids. The V gene's germline CDR1 is SGHKS and CDR2 YYEKEE (reference sequence). V was trimmed by 4 bases and J by 0 bases, leaving 14 bases between them. With MiXCR, TCRdb reprocessed the PCR reads. Among 50,000 or so clones, about 25% were seen once, and the ten largest hold 3.4%. Regarding this clone: Antigen unknown.

The J gene is TRBJ1-5, the V gene TRBV5-5; D unclear. What was sequenced was blood. The clonotype comes from a male donor with papillary thyroid cancer or a benign thyroid nodule (not recorded which). Some clones in this sample may be carry-over from other donors' samples. For the CDR3, the DNA is TGTGCCAGCAGCCTGGCCCGGACGGATAGCAATCAGCCCCAGCATTTT. It is translated as CASSLARTDSNQPQHF.